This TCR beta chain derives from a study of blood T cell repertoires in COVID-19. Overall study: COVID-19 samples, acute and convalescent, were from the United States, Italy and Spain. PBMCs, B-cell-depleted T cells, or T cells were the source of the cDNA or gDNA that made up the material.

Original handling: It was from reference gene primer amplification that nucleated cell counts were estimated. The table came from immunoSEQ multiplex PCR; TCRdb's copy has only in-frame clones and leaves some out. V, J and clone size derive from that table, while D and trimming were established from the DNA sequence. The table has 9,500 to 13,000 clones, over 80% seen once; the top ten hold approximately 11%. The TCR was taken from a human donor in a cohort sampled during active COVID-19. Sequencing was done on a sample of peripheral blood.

This CDR3 reads CASSFDIGDRVSPSTDTQYF. In nucleotides, the CDR3 is TGTGCCAGCAGTTTCGATATAGGGGACAGAGTCTCCCCTAGCACAGATACGCAGTATTTT. The chain employs TRBV27 and TRBJ2-3; 7 bases align to TRBD1. V dropped 3 bases and J dropped 0; count of bases not matched to a gene: 18. The CDR3 runs 20 residues. The germline V gene encodes CDR1 MNHEY and CDR2 SMNVEV (reference sequence).